This T cell receptor beta chain was captured by sequencing in a study of cytomegalovirus exposure and HLA in healthy donors. V was trimmed by 2 bases and J by 5 bases, leaving 10 bases between them. The CDR3 is 13 residues long. CDR1 and CDR2 from the germline V gene are SGHAT and FQNNGV. PCR involved 60 Vbeta and 13 Jbeta primers. Sequencing was performed with immunoSEQ multiplex PCR; in TCRdb, only in-frame clones are kept and a portion is missing. The sample yields about 180,000 clones, 82% seen once. The sample comprised PBMCs. The chain is built from TRBV11-2 and TRBJ2-7, with TRBD1 as a possible D gene (5 bases). The TCR sequence derives from a man in his forties or fifties in good health and CMV-seronegative. Written as DNA, the CDR3 is TGTGCCAGCAGCTTACTTAGCAGGGACGAGCAGTACTTC. This encodes CASSLLSRDEQYF.